This TCR beta chain was identified during a study of beta chain features in type 1 diabetes. Study-wide results and limits: The study found moderately but significantly shorter TCRB CDR3s in all four CD4+ subsets of Type 1 diabetes patients.

Reverse transcribing all isolated RNA meant expressed TCRB transcripts were sequenced. Some clones are missing from TCRdb's copy, which holds only in-frame ones; the method was immunoSEQ multiplex PCR. The data hold 200,000 to 250,000 clones, with over 8.5% observed a single time. Heparinised blood was drawn once per donor, averaging around 120 mL. Germline-derived CDR1 and CDR2 are SEHNR and FQNEAQ (reference sequence). The V end was cut by 5 bases, the J end by 4 bases, with 14 bases between. This CDR3 is built from 15 residues. This clone came up a few times. Its specificity is not known. The sequenced material came from naive CD4+ T cells from blood. This TCR derives from a woman under 30 in good health. The chain links TRBV7-9 to TRBJ2-2, with D tentatively TRBD1 (5 bases). This CDR3 is CASSPRPGITGELFF. The CDR3 region has the DNA TGTGCCAGCAGCCCCCGGCCAGGGATCACCGGGGAGCTGTTTTTT.